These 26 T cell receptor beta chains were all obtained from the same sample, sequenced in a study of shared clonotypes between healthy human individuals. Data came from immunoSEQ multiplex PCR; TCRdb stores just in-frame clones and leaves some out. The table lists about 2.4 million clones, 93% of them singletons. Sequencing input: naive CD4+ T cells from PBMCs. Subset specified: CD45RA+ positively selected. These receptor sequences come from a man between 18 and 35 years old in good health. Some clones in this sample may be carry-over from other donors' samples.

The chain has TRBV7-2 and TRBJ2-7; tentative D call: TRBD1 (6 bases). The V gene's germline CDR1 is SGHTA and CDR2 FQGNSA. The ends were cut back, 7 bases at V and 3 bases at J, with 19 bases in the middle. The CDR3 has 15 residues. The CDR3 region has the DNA TGTGCCAGCACGATAAGACAGGCAGGCGACTACGAGCAGTACTTC. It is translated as CASTIRQAGDYEQYF.

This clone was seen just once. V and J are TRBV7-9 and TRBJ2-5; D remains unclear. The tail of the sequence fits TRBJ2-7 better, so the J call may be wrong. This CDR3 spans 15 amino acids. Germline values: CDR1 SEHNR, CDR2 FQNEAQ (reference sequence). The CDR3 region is CASSSQYYQTYEQYF. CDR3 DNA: TGTGCCAGCAGCTCCCAATATTACCAAACCTACGAGCAGTACTTC.

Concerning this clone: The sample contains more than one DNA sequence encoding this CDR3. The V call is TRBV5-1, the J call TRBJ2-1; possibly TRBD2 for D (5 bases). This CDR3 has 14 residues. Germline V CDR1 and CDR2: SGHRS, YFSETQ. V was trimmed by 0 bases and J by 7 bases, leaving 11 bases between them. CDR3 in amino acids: CASSLGLPGNEQFF. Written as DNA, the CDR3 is TGCGCCAGCAGCTTGGGACTGCCGGGGAATGAGCAGTTCTTC.

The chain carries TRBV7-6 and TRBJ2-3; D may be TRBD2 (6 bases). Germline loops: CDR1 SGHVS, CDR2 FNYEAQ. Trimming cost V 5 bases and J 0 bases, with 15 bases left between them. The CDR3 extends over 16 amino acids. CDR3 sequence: CASSPRGLTSTDTQYF. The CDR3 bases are TGTGCCAGCAGCCCTCGCGGACTAACTAGCACAGATACGCAGTATTTT.

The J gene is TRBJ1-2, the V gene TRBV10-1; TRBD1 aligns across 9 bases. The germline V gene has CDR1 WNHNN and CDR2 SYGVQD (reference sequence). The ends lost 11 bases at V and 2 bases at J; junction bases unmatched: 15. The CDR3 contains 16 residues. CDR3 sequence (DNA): TGCGCCCGCCGGTCGACAGGGGGAGGAAAAAACTATGGCTACACCTTC. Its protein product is CARRSTGGGKNYGYTF.

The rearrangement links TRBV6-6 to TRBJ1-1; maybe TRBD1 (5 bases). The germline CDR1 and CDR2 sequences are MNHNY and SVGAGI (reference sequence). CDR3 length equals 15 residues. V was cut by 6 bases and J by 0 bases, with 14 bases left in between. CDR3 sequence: CASSAHTTVNTEAFF. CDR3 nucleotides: TGTGCCAGCAGCGCGCATACGACAGTGAACACTGAAGCTTTCTTT.

The CDR3 spells CASSPGLALSEQYF. In nucleotides, the CDR3 is TGTGCCAGCTCCCCGGGACTAGCGCTCTCCGAGCAGTACTTC. V usage is TRBV18 and J usage is TRBJ2-7; 10 nucleotides align to TRBD2. Germline-derived CDR1 and CDR2 are KGHSH and LQKENI. CDR3 size: 14 residues. The V segment lost 6 bases and the J segment 6 bases; nucleotides outside the gene matches: 8. The full variable domain, with the rest looked up from reference TRBV18 and TRBJ2-7, is NAGVMQNPRHLVRRRGQEARLRCSPMKGHSHVYWYRQLPEEGLKFMVYLQKENIIDESGMPKERFSAEFPKEGPSILRIQQVVRGDSAAYFCASSPGLALSEQYFGPGTRLTVT.

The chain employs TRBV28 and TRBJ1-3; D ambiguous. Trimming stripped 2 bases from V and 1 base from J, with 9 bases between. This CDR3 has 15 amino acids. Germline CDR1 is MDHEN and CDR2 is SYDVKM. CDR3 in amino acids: CASSLKRASGNTIYF. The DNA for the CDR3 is TGTGCCAGCAGTTTAAAACGGGCATCTGGAAACACCATATATTTT.

The chain's CDR3 is CASSLDQGANTEAFF. CDR3 DNA: TGTGCCAGCAGCTTGGATCAGGGGGCGAACACTGAAGCTTTCTTT. This chain joins TRBV5-4 and TRBJ1-1, with 8 bases aligning to TRBD1. Germline loops: CDR1 SGHNT, CDR2 YYREEE (reference sequence). The CDR3 is 15 amino acids. J lost 1 base, V lost 0 bases, and 2 bases had no gene match.

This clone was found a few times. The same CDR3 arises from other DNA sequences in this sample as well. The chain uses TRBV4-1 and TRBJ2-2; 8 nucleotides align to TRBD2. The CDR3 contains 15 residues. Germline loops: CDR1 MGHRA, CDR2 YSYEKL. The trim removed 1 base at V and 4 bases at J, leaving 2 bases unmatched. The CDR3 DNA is TGCGCCAGCAGCCAAGGGCTAGCGGGCACCGGGGAGCTGTTTTTT. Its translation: CASSQGLAGTGELFF.

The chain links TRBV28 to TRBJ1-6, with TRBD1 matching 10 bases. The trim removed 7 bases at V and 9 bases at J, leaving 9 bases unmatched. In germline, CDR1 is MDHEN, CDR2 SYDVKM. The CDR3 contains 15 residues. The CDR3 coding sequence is TGTGCCAGCACCGAGACAGGGGGCATGGGTTCACCCCTCCACTTT. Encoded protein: CASTETGGMGSPLHF.

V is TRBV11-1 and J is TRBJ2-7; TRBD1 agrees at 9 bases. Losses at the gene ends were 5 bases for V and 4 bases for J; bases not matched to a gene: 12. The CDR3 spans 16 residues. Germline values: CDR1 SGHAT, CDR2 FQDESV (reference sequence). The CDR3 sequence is CASSTAGTGSLYEQYF. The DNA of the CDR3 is TGTGCCAGCAGCACCGCCGGGACAGGGAGTTTGTACGAGCAGTACTTC.

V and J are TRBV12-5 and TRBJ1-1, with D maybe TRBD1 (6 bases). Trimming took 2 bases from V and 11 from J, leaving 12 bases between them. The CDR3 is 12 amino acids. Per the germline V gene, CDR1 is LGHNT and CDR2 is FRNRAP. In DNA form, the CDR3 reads TGTGCTAGTGGTTTGTCACAGGGTACCGCTTTCTTT. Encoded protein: CASGLSQGTAFF.

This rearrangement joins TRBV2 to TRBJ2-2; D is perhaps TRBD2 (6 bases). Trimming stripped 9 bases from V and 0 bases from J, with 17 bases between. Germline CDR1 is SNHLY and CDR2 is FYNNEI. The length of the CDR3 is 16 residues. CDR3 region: CASSLRREANTGELFF. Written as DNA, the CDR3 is TGTGCCAGTTCGCTAAGGCGGGAAGCGAACACCGGGGAGCTGTTTTTT.

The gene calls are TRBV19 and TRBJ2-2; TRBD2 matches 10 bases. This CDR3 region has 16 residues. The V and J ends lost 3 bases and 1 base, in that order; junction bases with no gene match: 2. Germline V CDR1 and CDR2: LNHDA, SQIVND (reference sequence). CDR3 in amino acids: CASSIWTSGNTGELFF. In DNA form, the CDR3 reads TGTGCCAGTAGTATCTGGACTAGCGGGAACACCGGGGAGCTGTTTTTT.

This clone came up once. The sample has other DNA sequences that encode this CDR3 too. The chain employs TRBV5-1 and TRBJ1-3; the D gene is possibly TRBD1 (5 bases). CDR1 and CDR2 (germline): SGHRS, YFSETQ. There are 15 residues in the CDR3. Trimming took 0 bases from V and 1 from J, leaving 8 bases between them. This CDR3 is CASSLGSGSGNTIYF. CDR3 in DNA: TGCGCCAGCAGCTTGGGGTCAGGGTCTGGAAACACCATATATTTT.

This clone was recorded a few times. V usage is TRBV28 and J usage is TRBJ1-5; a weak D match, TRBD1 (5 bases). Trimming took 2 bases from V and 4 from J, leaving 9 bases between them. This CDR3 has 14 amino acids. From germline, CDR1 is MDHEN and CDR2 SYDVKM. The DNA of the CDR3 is TGTGCCAGCAGTTTAGACAGTAAAAATCAGCCCCAGCATTTT. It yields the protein CASSLDSKNQPQHF. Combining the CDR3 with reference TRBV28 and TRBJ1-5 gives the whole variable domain DVKVTQSSRYLVKRTGEKVFLECVQDMDHENMFWYRQDPGLGLRLIYFSYDVKMKEKGDIPEGYSVSREKKERFSLILESASTNQTSMYLCASSLDSKNQPQHFGDGTRLSIL.

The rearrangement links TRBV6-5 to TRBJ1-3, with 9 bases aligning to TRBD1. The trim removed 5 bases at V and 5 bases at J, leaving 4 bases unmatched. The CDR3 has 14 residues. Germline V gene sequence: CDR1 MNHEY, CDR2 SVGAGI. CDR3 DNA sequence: TGTGCCAGCAGTCTCGGGACAGGGAGAAACACCATATATTTT. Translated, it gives CASSLGTGRNTIYF.

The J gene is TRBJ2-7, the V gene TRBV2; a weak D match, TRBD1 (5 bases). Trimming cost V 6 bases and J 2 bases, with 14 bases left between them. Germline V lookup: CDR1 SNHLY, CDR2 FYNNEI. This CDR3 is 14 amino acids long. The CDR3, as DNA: TGTGCCAGCAGGGTGCAGGGTACAACCTACGAGCAGTACTTC. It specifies CASRVQGTTYEQYF.

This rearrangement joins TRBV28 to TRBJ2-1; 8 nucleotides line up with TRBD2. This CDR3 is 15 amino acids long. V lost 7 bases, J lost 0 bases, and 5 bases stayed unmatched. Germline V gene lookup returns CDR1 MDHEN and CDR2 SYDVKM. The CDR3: CASTRGRSSYNEQFF. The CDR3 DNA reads TGTGCCAGCACGCGCGGGAGGAGCTCCTACAATGAGCAGTTCTTC.

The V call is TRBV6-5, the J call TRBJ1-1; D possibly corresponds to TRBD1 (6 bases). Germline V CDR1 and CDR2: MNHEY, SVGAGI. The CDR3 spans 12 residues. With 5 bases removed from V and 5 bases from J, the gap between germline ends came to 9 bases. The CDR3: CASSKGGTEAFF. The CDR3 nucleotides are TGTGCCAGCAGTAAGGGGGGAACTGAAGCTTTCTTT.

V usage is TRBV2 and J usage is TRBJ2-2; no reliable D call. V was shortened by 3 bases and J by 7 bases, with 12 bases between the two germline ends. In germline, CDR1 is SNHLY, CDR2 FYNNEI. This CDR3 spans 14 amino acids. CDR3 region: CASSETSSNGELFF. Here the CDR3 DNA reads TGTGCCAGCAGTGAGACATCGTCCAACGGGGAGCTGTTTTTT. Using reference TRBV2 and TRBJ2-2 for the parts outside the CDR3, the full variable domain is EPEVTQTPSHQVTQMGQEVILRCVPISNHLYFYWYRQILGQKVEFLVSFYNNEISEKSEIFDDQFSVERPDGSNFTLKIRSTKLEDSAMYFCASSETSSNGELFFGEGSRLTVL.

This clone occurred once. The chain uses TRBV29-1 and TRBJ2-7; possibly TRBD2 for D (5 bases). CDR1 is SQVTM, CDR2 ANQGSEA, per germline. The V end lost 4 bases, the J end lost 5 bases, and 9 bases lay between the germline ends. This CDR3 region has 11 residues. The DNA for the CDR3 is TGCAGCGTTGGCTGGGGAGACGAGCAGTACTTC. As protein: CSVGWGDEQYF.

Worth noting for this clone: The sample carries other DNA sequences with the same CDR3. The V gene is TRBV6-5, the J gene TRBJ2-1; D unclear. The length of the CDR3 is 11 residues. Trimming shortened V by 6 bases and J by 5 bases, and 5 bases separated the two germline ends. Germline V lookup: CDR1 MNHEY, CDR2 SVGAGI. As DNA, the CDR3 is TGTGCCAGCAGCCGGGACAATGAGCAGTTCTTC. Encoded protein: CASSRDNEQFF.

CDR3 sequence reads: CASSTRTISEAFF. In DNA, the CDR3 is TGTGCCAGCAGTACCCGGACAATTTCTGAAGCTTTCTTT. The chain employs TRBV6-1 and TRBJ1-1; TRBD1 is a possible D gene (5 bases). The V end lost 5 bases, the J end lost 6 bases, and 13 bases lay between the germline ends. Germline V gives CDR1 MNHNS, CDR2 SASEGT. CDR3 length equals 13 residues.

Here the CDR3 DNA reads TGTGCCAGCAGCTTAGCAAATTCCTACGAGCAGTACTTC. As protein: CASSLANSYEQYF. The chain carries TRBV7-2 and TRBJ2-7; unclear D gene. CDR3 length equals 13 residues. Germline CDR1 SGHTA, CDR2 FQGNSA. V was shortened by 0 bases and J by 1 base, with 4 bases between the two germline ends.